The source of this T cell receptor beta chain is a study of blood T cell repertoires in COVID-19 (dated by TCRdb to 2018 to 2020). Study-wide context: The collaborator samples originated in the United States, Italy and Spain and spanned the acute and convalescent phases of COVID-19. The prospective study material was composed of cDNA or gDNA derived from T cells, B-cell-depleted T cells, or PBMCs. Deeply sampled blood TCRbeta repertoires from subjects exposed to, actively infected with, or recovered from COVID-19 were included in the dataset. A freely available public database, intended as a resource for researchers studying the immune response to SARS-CoV-2, is where the repertoires were released. The samples were drawn from two sources: the first 160 participants of the ongoing ImmuneRACE study, and fewer than 1,500 subjects contributed by 6 global collaborators. Nearly every sample came with metadata listing a de-identified subject ID, COVID-19 status, age in years and sex. Where HLA class I and class II types were available, the types were taken from metadata supplied by the sample provider, not from assay-based typing.

TCRbeta CDR3 regions were amplified from genomic DNA by means of the immunoSEQ Assay, a bias-controlled multiplex PCR. In the source study's methods: Within the assay, amplification of reference gene primers was used to estimate how many nucleated cells each sample contained. Sequence reads were collapsed and filtered to measure the absolute abundance of every unique TCRbeta CDR3 rearrangement. Productive Simpson clonality was computed per sample as the square root of Simpson's diversity index over productive rearrangements. Here the immuneACCESS table is served through TCRdb, limited to in-frame sequences with V and J called. Missing clones are a known gap in these copies; in checked studies unresolved V genes cover under half, and the rest lacks a known reason. V and J calls and clone size are as listed in that table; D and trimming were resolved from the DNA. This sample gives over 150,000 clones in total; roughly 86% of them show up just once. Roughly 7% of the sample belongs to the ten largest clones.

CDR1 and CDR2 are drawn from the germline V gene: SGHNT, YENEEA. V loses 5 bases of germline sequence and J loses 3 bases, and the interval between the two ends is 18 bases. CDR3 length: 16 amino acids, cysteine to phenylalanine. Of the read, only the CDR3 DNA is kept; its 48 bases are in frame from base 1. Collaborating institutions collected whole blood in K2EDTA tubes following their own protocols. For TCRbeta analysis, collaborators shipped samples in one of three forms: frozen whole blood, isolated PBMCs, or DNA extracted from either of those sample types. General conclusions and limits of the study: The quantity of clinical and demographic metadata differed by source and by participant and was supplied without curation.

About this clone itself: No antigen is known for it. No qualities accompany the bases; no much larger clone lies one base away.

This TCR came from a man aged 50 to 59 with active or convalescent COVID-19. The chain uses TRBV11-3 and TRBJ2-3; matching of 5 bases hints at TRBD2 as the D gene. Source material: peripheral blood. CDR3 sequence: CASSARGLTGTDTQYF. The DNA sequence is TGTGCCAGCAGCGCTCGGGGTCTTACGGGGACAGATACGCAGTATTTT. Reference TRBV11-3 and TRBJ2-3 proteins supply the regions before and after the CDR3; the full variable domain is: EAGVVQSPRYKIIEKKQPVAFWCNPISGHNTLYWYLQNLGQGPELLIRYENEEAVDDSQLPKDRFSAERLKGVDSTLKIQPAELGDSAVYLCASSARGLTGTDTQYFGPGTRLTVL.